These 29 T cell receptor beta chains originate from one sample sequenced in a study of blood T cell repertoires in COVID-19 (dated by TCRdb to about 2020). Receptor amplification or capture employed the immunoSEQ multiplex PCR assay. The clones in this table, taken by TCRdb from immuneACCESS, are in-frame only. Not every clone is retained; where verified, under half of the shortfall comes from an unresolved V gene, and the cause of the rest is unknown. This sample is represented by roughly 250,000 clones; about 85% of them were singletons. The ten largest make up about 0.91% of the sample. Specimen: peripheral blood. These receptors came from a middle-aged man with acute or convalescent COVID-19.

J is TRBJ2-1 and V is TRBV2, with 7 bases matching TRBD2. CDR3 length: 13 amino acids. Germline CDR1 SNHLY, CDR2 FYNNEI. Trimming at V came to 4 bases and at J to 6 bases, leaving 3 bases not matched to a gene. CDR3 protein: CASSGTRGNEQFF. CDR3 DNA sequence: TGTGCCAGCAGTGGGACTAGAGGCAATGAGCAGTTCTTC. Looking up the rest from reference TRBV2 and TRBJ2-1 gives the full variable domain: EPEVTQTPSHQVTQMGQEVILRCVPISNHLYFYWYRQILGQKVEFLVSFYNNEISEKSEIFDDQFSVERPDGSNFTLKIRSTKLEDSAMYFCASSGTRGNEQFFGPGTRLTVL.

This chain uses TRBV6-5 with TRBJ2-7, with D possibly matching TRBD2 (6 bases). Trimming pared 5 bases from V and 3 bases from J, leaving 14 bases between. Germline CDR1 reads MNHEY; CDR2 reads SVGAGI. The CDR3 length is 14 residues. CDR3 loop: CASSSGRRGYEQYF. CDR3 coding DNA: TGTGCCAGCAGTAGCGGACGGAGGGGCTACGAGCAGTACTTC.

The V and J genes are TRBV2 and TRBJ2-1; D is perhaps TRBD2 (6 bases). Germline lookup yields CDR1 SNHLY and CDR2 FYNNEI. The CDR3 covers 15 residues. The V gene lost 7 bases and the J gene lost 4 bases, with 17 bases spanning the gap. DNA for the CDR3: TGTGCCAGCACACCCAGGGTCGGGGGTTACAATGAGCAGTTCTTC. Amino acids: CASTPRVGGYNEQFF. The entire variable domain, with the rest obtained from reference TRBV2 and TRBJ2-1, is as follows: EPEVTQTPSHQVTQMGQEVILRCVPISNHLYFYWYRQILGQKVEFLVSFYNNEISEKSEIFDDQFSVERPDGSNFTLKIRSTKLEDSAMYFCASTPRVGGYNEQFFGPGTRLTVL.

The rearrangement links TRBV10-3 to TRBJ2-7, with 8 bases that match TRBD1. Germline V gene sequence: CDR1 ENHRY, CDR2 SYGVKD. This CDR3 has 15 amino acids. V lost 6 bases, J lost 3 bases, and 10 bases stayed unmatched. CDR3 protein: CAIRGADRANYEQYF. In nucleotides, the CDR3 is TGTGCCATCAGGGGGGCGGACAGGGCGAACTACGAGCAGTACTTC.

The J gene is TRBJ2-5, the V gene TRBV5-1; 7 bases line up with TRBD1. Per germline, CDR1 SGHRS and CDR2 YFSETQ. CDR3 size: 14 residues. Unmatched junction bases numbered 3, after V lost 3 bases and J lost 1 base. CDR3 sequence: CASSWGQFQETQYF. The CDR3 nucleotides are TGCGCCAGCAGCTGGGGACAGTTCCAAGAGACCCAGTACTTC.

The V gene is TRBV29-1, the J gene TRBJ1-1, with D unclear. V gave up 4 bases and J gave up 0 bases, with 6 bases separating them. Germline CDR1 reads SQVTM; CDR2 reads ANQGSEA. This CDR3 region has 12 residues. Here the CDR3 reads CSVASVNTEAFF. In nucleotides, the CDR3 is TGCAGCGTTGCATCGGTGAACACTGAAGCTTTCTTT. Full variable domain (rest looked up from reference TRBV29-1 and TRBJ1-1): SAVISQKPSRDICQRGTSLTIQCQVDSQVTMMFWYRQQPGQSLTLIATANQGSEATYESGFVIDKFPISRPNLTFSTLTVSNMSPEDSSIYLCSVASVNTEAFFGQGTRLTVV.

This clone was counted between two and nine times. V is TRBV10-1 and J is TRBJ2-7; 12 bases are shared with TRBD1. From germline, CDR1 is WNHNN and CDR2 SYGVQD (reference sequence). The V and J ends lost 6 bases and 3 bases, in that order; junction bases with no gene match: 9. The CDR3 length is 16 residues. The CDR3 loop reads CASSRGGTGGLYEQYF. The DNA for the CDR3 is TGCGCCAGCAGCCGAGGAGGGACAGGGGGCCTCTACGAGCAGTACTTC.

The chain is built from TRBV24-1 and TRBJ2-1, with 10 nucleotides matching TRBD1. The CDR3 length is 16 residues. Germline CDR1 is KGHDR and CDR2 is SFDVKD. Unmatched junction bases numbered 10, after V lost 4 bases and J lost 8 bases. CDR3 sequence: CATSDPTGGGLDEQFF. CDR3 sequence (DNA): TGTGCCACCAGTGACCCGACAGGGGGCGGGCTCGATGAGCAGTTCTTC.

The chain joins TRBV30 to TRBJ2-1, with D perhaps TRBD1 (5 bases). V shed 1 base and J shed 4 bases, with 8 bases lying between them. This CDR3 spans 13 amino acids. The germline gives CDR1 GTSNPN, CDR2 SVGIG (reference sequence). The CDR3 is CAWSAGRYNEQFF. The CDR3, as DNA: TGTGCCTGGAGTGCAGGGCGGTACAATGAGCAGTTCTTC.

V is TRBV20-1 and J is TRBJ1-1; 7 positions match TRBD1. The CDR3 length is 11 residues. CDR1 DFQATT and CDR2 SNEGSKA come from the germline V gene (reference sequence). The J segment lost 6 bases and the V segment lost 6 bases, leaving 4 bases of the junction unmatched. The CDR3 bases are TGCAGTGCATCAGGGACAGCTGAAGCTTTCTTT. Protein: CSASGTAEAFF.

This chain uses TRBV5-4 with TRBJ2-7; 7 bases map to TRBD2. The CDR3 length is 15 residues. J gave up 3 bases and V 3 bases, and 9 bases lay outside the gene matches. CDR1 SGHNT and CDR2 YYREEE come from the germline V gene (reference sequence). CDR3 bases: TGTGCCAGCAGCTGGGGTGGGAGCGGGGACTACGAGCAGTACTTC. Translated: CASSWGGSGDYEQYF.

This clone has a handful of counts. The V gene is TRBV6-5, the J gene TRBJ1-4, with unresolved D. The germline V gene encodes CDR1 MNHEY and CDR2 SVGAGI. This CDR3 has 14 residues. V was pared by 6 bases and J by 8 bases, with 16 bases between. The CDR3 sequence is CASSQSWQIEKLFF. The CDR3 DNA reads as TGTGCCAGCAGCCAGTCGTGGCAGATCGAAAAACTGTTTTTT.

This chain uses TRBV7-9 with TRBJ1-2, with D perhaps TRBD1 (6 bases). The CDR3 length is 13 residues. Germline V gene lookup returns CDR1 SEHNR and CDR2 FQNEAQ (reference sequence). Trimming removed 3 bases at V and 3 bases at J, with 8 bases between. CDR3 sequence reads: CASSFRTDYGYTF. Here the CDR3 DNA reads TGTGCCAGCAGCTTCCGGACAGACTATGGCTACACCTTC.

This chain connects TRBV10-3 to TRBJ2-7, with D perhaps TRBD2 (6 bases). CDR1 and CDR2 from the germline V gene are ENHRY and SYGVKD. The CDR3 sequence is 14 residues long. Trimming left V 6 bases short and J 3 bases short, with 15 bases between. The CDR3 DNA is TGTGCCATCAGCCGGGGAGGTGGGTACTACGAGCAGTACTTC. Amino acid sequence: CAISRGGGYYEQYF.

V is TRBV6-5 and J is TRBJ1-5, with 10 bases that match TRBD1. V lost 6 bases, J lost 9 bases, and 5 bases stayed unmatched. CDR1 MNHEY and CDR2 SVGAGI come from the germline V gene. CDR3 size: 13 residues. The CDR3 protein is CASSRTGGRPQHF. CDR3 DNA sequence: TGTGCCAGCAGCCGGACAGGGGGACGGCCCCAGCATTTT.

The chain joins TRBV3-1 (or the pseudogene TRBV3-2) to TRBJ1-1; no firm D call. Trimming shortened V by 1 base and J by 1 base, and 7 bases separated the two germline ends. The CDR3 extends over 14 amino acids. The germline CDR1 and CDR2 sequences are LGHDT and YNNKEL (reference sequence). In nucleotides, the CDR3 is TGTGCCAGCAGCCAAGGTAGAACGAACACTGAAGCTTTCTTT. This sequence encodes CASSQGRTNTEAFF.

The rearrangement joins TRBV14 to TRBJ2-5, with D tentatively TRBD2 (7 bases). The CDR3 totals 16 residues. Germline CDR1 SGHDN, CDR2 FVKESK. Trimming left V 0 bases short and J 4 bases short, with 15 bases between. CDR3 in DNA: TGTGCCAGCAGCCAAGATCGAGGGCGGGGGCGAGAGACCCAGTACTTC. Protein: CASSQDRGRGRETQYF.

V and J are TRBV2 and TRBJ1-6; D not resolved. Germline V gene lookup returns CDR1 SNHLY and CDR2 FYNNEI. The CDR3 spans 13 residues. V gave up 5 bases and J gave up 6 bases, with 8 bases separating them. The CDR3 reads CASSNPLNSPLHF. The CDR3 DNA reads TGTGCCAGCAGTAATCCTCTTAATTCACCCCTCCACTTT.

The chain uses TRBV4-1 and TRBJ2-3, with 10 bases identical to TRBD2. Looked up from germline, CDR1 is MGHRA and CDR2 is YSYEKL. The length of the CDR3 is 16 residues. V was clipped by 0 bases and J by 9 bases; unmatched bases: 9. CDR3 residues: CASSQDDASGGGTQYF. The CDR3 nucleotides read TGCGCCAGCAGCCAAGATGACGCTAGCGGGGGTGGAACGCAGTATTTT.

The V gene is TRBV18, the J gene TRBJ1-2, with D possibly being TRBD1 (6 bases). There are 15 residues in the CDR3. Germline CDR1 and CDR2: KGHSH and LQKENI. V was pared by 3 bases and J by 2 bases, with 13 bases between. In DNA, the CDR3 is TGTGCCAGCTCACCTACAGGGTTGGGGAACTATGGCTACACCTTC. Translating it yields CASSPTGLGNYGYTF.

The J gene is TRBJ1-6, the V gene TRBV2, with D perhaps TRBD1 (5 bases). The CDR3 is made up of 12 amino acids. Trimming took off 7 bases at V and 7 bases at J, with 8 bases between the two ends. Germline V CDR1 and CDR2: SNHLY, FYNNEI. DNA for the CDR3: TGTGCCAGCACCAGACAGAATTCACCCCTCCACTTT. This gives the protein CASTRQNSPLHF.

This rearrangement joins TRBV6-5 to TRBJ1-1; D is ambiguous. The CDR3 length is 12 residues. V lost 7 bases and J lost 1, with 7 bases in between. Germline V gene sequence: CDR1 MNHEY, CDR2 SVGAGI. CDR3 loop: CASNFPNTEAFF. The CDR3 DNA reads TGTGCCAGCAACTTCCCGAACACTGAAGCTTTCTTT.

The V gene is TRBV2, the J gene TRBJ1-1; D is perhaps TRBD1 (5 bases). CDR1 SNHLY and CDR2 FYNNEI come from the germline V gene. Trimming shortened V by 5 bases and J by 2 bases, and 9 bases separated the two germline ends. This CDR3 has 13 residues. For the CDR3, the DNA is TGTGCCAGCAGTCTTCAGGGTAACACTGAAGCTTTCTTT. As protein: CASSLQGNTEAFF. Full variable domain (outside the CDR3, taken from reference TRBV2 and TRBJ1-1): EPEVTQTPSHQVTQMGQEVILRCVPISNHLYFYWYRQILGQKVEFLVSFYNNEISEKSEIFDDQFSVERPDGSNFTLKIRSTKLEDSAMYFCASSLQGNTEAFFGQGTRLTVV.

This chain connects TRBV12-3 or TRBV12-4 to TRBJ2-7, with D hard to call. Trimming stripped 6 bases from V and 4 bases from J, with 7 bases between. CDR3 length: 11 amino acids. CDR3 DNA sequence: TGTGCCAGCAGCCGGTTGTACGAGCAGTACTTC. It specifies CASSRLYEQYF.

Here the CDR3 reads CSVRTDGYTF. The CDR3 DNA reads TGCAGCGTACGGACAGATGGCTACACCTTC. The chain recombines TRBV29-1 with TRBJ1-2; D perhaps matches TRBD1 (6 bases). With 6 bases removed from V and 6 bases from J, the gap between germline ends came to 8 bases. Looked up from germline, CDR1 is SQVTM and CDR2 is ANQGSEA. This CDR3 region has 10 residues. Drawing the rest from reference TRBV29-1 and TRBJ1-2, the complete variable domain is SAVISQKPSRDICQRGTSLTIQCQVDSQVTMMFWYRQQPGQSLTLIATANQGSEATYESGFVIDKFPISRPNLTFSTLTVSNMSPEDSSIYLCSVRTDGYTFGSGTRLTVV.

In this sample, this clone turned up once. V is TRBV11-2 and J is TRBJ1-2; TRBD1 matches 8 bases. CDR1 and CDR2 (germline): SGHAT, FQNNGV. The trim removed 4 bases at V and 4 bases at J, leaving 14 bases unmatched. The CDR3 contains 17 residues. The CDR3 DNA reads TGTGCCAGCAGCTCTGGACAGGGAGGAATCGTGTCCTATGGCTACACCTTC. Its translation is CASSSGQGGIVSYGYTF.

DNA for the CDR3: TGTGCCAGCAGCTTAGAACAGGGGAACTATGGCTACACCTTC. Protein: CASSLEQGNYGYTF. V is TRBV7-2 and J is TRBJ1-2; the match to TRBD1 covers 7 bases. The CDR3 is 14 amino acids. Germline CDR1 is SGHTA and CDR2 is FQGNSA. Trimming cost V 1 base and J 2 bases; bases outside gene matches: 1. The variable domain in full, completed from reference TRBV7-2 and TRBJ1-2, reads GAGVSQSPSNKVTEKGKDVELRCDPISGHTALYWYRQSLGQGLEFLIYFQGNSAPDKSGLPSDRFSAERTGGSVSTLTIQRTQQEDSAVYLCASSLEQGNYGYTFGSGTRLTVV.

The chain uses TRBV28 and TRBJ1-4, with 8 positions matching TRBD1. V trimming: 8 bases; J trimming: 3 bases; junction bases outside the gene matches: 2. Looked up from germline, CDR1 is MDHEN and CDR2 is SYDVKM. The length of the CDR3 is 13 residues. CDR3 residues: CASQGAPNEKLFF. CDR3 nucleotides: TGTGCCAGCCAGGGGGCCCCTAATGAAAAACTGTTTTTT.

Written as DNA, the CDR3 is TGTGCCAGCAGCGTAGCTCCCAGCCGGGGGAATGGCTACACCTTC. Translation gives CASSVAPSRGNGYTF. V is TRBV9 and J is TRBJ1-2, with a possible D match to TRBD1 (5 bases). V was pared by 0 bases and J by 6 bases, with 15 bases between. The CDR3 runs to 15 residues. From germline, CDR1 is SGDLS and CDR2 YYNGEE.